The rows below give T cell receptor beta chains drawn from one sample of a study of blood T cell repertoires in COVID-19. The data were produced by immunoSEQ multiplex PCR, yet TCRdb's version contains in-frame clones alone and is incomplete. The sample holds roughly 390,000 clones, 85% seen once. Material: peripheral blood. These receptors all stem from a woman aged 18 to 35 with acute or convalescent COVID-19. Each CDR3 is given with its conserved first and last residue. The D gene is left open where the match is weak. The listing skips clone size in some rows; elsewhere it reads once, few, many or a size class.

d_call	clone_size	v_call	j_call	cdr3_nt	cdr3_aa
TRBD1	few	TRBV25-1	TRBJ1-6	TGTGCCAGCAAGGACAGGGTCAATTCACCCCTCCACTTT	CASKDRVNSPLHF
-	-	TRBV3-1/TRBV3-2	TRBJ2-7	TGTGCCAGCAGCCGATCAGGGTACGAGCAGTACTTC	CASSRSGYEQYF
-	-	TRBV29-1	TRBJ1-1	TGCAGCGTTGTTATAGGGTGGGAGGGCACTGAAGCTTTCTTT	CSVVIGWEGTEAFF
-	-	TRBV7-9	TRBJ2-3	TGTGCCAGCACCGGCAGGGAGGCGAAAGGCAGCACAGATACGCAGTATTTT	CASTGREAKGSTDTQYF
TRBD1	few	TRBV10-3	TRBJ1-1	TGTGCCATCAGTAGGGACAGCCCCACTGAAGCTTTCTTT	CAISRDSPTEAFF
-	-	TRBV24-1	TRBJ2-1	TGTGCCACCAGTGCCCAGGGGCAGGAGCAGTTCTTC	CATSAQGQEQFF
TRBD1	-	TRBV7-2	TRBJ1-1	TGTGCCAGCAGCTTACGGACAGGGGTTTATACTGAAGCTTTCTTT	CASSLRTGVYTEAFF
-	-	TRBV2	TRBJ2-2	TGTGCCAACAGAGGGGCAGGAGACCTTTTGACCGGGGAGCTGTTTTTT	CANRGAGDLLTGELFF
-	-	TRBV19	TRBJ2-1	TGTGCCAGTAGTATGGATAGTATTGCGGCCCAGAGGCATGAGCAGTTCTTC	CASSMDSIAAQRHEQFF
-	-	TRBV5-1	TRBJ2-5	TGCGCCAGCGGCACTAGCTCGGTGGAGACCCAGTACTTC	CASGTSSVETQYF
-	-	TRBV7-9	TRBJ1-2	TGTGCCAGCAGCTTACGGGGTAACTATGGCTACACCTTC	CASSLRGNYGYTF
-	-	TRBV5-1	TRBJ1-1	TGCGCCAGTGGTCCCGGGGGAAGTACTGAAGCTTTCTTT	CASGPGGSTEAFF
-	once	TRBV19	TRBJ1-5	TGTGCCAGTAGTATGGGGTGGGGCGGCAATCCCCAGCATTTT	CASSMGWGGNPQHF
TRBD1	-	TRBV30	TRBJ2-7	TGTGCCTGGAATGCCCTGGACAGGGCCCCCTACGAGCAGTACTTC	CAWNALDRAPYEQYF
-	-	TRBV4-1	TRBJ1-1	TGCGCCAGCAGCCAAGAAGTAGAGGCTTTCTTT	CASSQEVEAFF
-	-	TRBV29-1	TRBJ1-1	TGCAGCGTTCGCGGACACCCGGAACGCCTCCTGAACACTGAAGCTTTCTTT	CSVRGHPERLLNTEAFF
TRBD1	-	TRBV5-1	TRBJ1-1	TGCGCCAGCAGCTTGGATGGGACAGGGGGAGCTTTCTTT	CASSLDGTGGAFF
-	once	TRBV9	TRBJ1-4	TGTGCCAGCAGCGTAACCGGGACACAACCTAATGAAAAACTGTTTTTT	CASSVTGTQPNEKLFF
TRBD1	-	TRBV6-1	TRBJ1-1	TGTGCCAGCAGTGATTTCATGGCAGGGACAGGGAACACTGAAGCTTTCTTT	CASSDFMAGTGNTEAFF
-	-	TRBV5-8	TRBJ1-1	TGTGCCAGCAGCTTCGGGAAGATTGCTTTCTTT	CASSFGKIAFF
TRBD2	-	TRBV2	TRBJ2-1	TGTGCCAGCAGCGGACTAGCGGGAAGGAATGAGCAGTTCTTC	CASSGLAGRNEQFF
-	once	TRBV7-9	TRBJ2-7	TGTGCCAGCAGCTTGGCCGACTACGAGCAGTACTTC	CASSLADYEQYF
TRBD1	-	TRBV9	TRBJ1-2	TGTGCCAGCAGCCCCCATCCACAGGGGGATGGCTACACCTTC	CASSPHPQGDGYTF
-	-	TRBV25-1	TRBJ2-3	TGTGCCAGCAGTGTACTCCGTGAGTCGGACATATACGGGCAGTATTTT	CASSVLRESDIYGQYF
-	-	TRBV24-1	TRBJ1-5	TGTGCCACCAGTCAGGCTAGCAATCAGCCCCAGCATTTT	CATSQASNQPQHF
-	-	TRBV5-4	TRBJ1-2	TGTGCCAGCAGCTTGGACAGAAACTATGGCTACACCTTC	CASSLDRNYGYTF
TRBD2	once	TRBV5-8	TRBJ2-3	TGTGCCAGCAGGGCTAGCGGCTCAGATACGCAGTATTTT	CASRASGSDTQYF
-	-	TRBV27	TRBJ2-7	TGTACCTTTATGGGGGGACAGAGATCCTACGAGCAGTACTTC	CTFMGGQRSYEQYF
TRBD1	-	TRBV6-5	TRBJ2-7	TGTGCCAGCTCCGGGACAGGTTCTGACGAGCAGTACTTC	CASSGTGSDEQYF
TRBD1	-	TRBV7-9	TRBJ1-2	TGTGCCAGCAGTTCGAGCGCCCGCGGGACAGTCTATGGCTACACCTTC	CASSSSARGTVYGYTF
TRBD1	-	TRBV27	TRBJ2-3	TGTGCCAGCAGTTTACGCACAGGGGGCGGCACAGATACGCAGTATTTT	CASSLRTGGGTDTQYF
TRBD1	-	TRBV13	TRBJ1-4	TGTGCCAGCAGCAAAGTGGGACAGGGAAATGAAAAACTGTTTTTT	CASSKVGQGNEKLFF
-	many	TRBV12-5	TRBJ2-2	TGTGCTAGTGGTTTGGGCCAGGCCCACACCGGGGAGCTGTTTTTT	CASGLGQAHTGELFF
TRBD2	-	TRBV9	TRBJ2-7	TGTGCCAGCAGTGTAGGAGGTCCCGGGACTAGCGGCCGCGAGCAGTACTTC	CASSVGGPGTSGREQYF
TRBD2	-	TRBV14	TRBJ2-5	TGTGCCAGCAGCCAACGAAAAGGACTAGCGGTTCAAGAGACCCAGTACTTC	CASSQRKGLAVQETQYF